These 9 T cell receptor beta chains originate from one sample sequenced in a study of CD8 T cells in ankylosing spondylitis. Study observations and caveats: A TCR beta motif of about eight highly homologous variants seemed to mark ankylosing spondylitis blood.

Their antigen targets remain unknown. TCRdb fed the 5' RACE reads into MiXCR, producing one record per CDR3 protein. The top ten clones hold more than 14% of a sample with more than 250,000 distinct CDR3 sequences, 6.5% to 10% of them seen once. What was sequenced was blood, either unsorted or a sorted T cell fraction (not recorded which). The receptor set was obtained from a male donor with ankylosing spondylitis.

The sample holds a few counts of this clonotype. This sequence joins TRBV7-2 and TRBJ1-6; D remains unclear. There are 16 residues in the CDR3. The V end was cut by 5 bases, the J end by 5 bases, with 16 bases between. From germline, CDR1 is SGHTA and CDR2 FQGNSA. The CDR3 coding sequence is TGTGCCAGCAGCCCCAGACACAGTCGTAATAATTCACCCCTCCACTTT. Its protein is CASSPRHSRNNSPLHF.

This chain uses TRBV27 with TRBJ2-2; D gene ambiguous. This CDR3 contains 14 residues. With 7 bases removed from V and 1 base from J, the gap between germline ends came to 10 bases. Germline CDR1 and CDR2: MNHEY and SMNVEV (reference sequence). This CDR3 is CASTPGRNTGELFF. CDR3 sequence (DNA): TGTGCCAGCACCCCTGGGCGGAACACCGGGGAGCTGTTTTTT.

This clonotype was detected only a few times. The rearrangement links TRBV5-1 to TRBJ2-2, with 8 positions matching TRBD2. Germline assignment: CDR1 SGHRS and CDR2 YFSETQ. The CDR3 is 15 amino acids. V shed 6 bases and J 4 bases; nucleotides not matched to a gene: 8. This CDR3 reads CASTPSGGGTGELFF. CDR3 in DNA: TGCGCCAGCACCCCCTCGGGAGGGGGCACCGGGGAGCTGTTTTTT.

The CDR3 DNA is TGTGCCACCGCAGCCCCGGGACACCACTACGAGCAGTACTTC. As protein: CATAAPGHHYEQYF. This sequence joins TRBV6-1 and TRBJ2-7, with a tentative D call TRBD1 (6 bases). Per germline, CDR1 MNHNS and CDR2 SASEGT. This CDR3 has 14 amino acids. V was pared by 10 bases and J by 3 bases, with 19 bases between.

This clonotype has a handful of counts. The chain links TRBV27 to TRBJ1-5; D is unresolved. V lost 1 base, J lost 0 bases, and 10 bases lay in between. The CDR3 spans 16 residues. The germline V gene has CDR1 MNHEY and CDR2 SMNVEV (reference sequence). The CDR3 protein is CASSLYGSHSNQPQHF. CDR3 nucleotide sequence: TGTGCCAGCAGTTTATACGGGAGCCATAGCAATCAGCCCCAGCATTTT.

The chain carries TRBV29-1 and TRBJ1-1, with D possibly matching TRBD1 (6 bases). Germline V CDR1 and CDR2: SQVTM, ANQGSEA. This CDR3 has 14 residues. With 7 bases removed from V and 2 bases from J, the gap between germline ends came to 17 bases. The chain's CDR3 is CSGKLSTGNTEAFF. CDR3 in DNA: TGCAGCGGCAAACTCTCGACAGGTAACACTGAAGCTTTCTTT.

The chain recombines TRBV24-1 with TRBJ2-3; D perhaps matches TRBD2 (6 bases). The CDR3 has 13 amino acids. Trimming left V 6 bases short and J 5 bases short, with 11 bases between. Germline lookup yields CDR1 KGHDR and CDR2 SFDVKD. The CDR3 reads CATSSRDGDTQYF. CDR3 bases: TGTGCCACCAGTTCGCGGGACGGAGATACGCAGTATTTT.

This clonotype was observed a handful of times. The chain carries TRBV30 and TRBJ1-5; D call uncertain. The germline gives CDR1 GTSNPN, CDR2 SVGIG (reference sequence). The V end lost 1 base, the J end lost 3 bases, and 7 bases lay between the germline ends. The CDR3 sequence is 13 residues long. The CDR3 reads CAWSGDPNQPQHF. The CDR3 DNA is TGTGCCTGGAGTGGAGACCCCAATCAGCCCCAGCATTTT.

This rearrangement joins TRBV27 to TRBJ1-1, with D tentatively TRBD1 (5 bases). Trimming took 6 bases from V and 8 from J, leaving 22 bases between them. This CDR3 has 15 residues. In germline, CDR1 is MNHEY, CDR2 SMNVEV (reference sequence). The CDR3 region is CASRSGGLTKGEAFF. The CDR3 coding sequence is TGTGCCAGCAGGTCCGGGGGTCTCACCAAAGGGGAAGCTTTCTTT.